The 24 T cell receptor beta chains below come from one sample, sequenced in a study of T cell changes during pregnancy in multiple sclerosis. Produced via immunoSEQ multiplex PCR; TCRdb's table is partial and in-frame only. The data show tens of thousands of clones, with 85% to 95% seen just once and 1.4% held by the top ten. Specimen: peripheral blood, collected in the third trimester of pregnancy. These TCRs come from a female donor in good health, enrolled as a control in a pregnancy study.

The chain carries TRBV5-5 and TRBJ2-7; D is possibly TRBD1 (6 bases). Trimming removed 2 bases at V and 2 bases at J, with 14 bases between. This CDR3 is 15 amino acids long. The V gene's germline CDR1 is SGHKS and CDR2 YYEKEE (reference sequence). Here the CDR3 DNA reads TGTGCCAGCAGCTTAGAAGGACAGTCGGCCTACGAGCAGTACTTC. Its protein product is CASSLEGQSAYEQYF.

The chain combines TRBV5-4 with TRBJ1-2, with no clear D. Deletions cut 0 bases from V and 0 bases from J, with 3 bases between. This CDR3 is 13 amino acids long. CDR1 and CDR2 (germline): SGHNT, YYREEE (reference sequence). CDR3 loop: CASSLDSNYGYTF. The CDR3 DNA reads TGTGCCAGCAGCTTGGACTCTAACTATGGCTACACCTTC.

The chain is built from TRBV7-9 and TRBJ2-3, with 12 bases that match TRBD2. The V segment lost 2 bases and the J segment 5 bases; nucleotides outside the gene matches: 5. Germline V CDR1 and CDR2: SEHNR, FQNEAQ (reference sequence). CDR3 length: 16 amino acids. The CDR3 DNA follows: TGTGCCAGCAGCTTACTAGCGGGAGGGATTAAAGATACGCAGTATTTT. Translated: CASSLLAGGIKDTQYF.

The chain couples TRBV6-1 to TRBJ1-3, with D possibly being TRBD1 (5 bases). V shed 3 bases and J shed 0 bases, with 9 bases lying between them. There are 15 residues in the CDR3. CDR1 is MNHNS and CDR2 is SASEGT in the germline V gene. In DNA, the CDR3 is TGTGCCAGCAGTGAGGGGGGACTCTCTGGAAACACCATATATTTT. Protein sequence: CASSEGGLSGNTIYF.

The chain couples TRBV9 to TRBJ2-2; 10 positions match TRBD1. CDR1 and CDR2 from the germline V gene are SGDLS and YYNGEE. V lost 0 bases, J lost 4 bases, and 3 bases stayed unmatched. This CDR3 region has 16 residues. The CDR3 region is CASSVGGQGFTGELFF. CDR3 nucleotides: TGTGCCAGCAGCGTAGGGGGACAGGGGTTCACCGGGGAGCTGTTTTTT.

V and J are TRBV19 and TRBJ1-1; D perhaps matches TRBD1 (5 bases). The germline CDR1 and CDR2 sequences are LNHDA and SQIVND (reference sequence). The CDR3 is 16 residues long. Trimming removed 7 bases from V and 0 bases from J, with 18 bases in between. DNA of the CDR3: TGTGCCAGTACGATGGGTCTTGGAGGGGTGAACACTGAAGCTTTCTTT. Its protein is CASTMGLGGVNTEAFF.

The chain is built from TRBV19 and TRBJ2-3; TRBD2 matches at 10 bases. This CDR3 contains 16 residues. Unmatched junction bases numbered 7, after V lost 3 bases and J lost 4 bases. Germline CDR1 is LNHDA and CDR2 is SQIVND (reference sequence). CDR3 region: CASSMSLAGAADTQYF. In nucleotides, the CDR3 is TGTGCCAGTAGTATGAGCCTAGCGGGAGCGGCAGATACGCAGTATTTT.

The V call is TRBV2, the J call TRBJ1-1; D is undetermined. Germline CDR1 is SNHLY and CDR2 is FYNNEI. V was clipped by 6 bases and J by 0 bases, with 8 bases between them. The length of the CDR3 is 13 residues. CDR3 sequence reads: CASRFTLNTEAFF. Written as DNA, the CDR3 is TGTGCCAGCAGATTTACACTGAACACTGAAGCTTTCTTT.

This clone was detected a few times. In nucleotides, the CDR3 is TGTGCCAGCAGCTTAGACGGGGTGACTGAAGCTTTCTTT. Translation gives CASSLDGVTEAFF. V is TRBV7-9 and J is TRBJ1-1; D ambiguous. This CDR3 spans 13 amino acids. Per germline, CDR1 SEHNR and CDR2 FQNEAQ (reference sequence). V was cut by 1 base and J by 5 bases, with 8 bases left in between.

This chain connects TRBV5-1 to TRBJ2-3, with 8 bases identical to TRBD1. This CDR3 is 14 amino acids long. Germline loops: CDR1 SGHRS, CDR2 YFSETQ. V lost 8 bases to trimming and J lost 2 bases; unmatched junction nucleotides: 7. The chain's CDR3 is CASANQGATDTQYF. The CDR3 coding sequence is TGCGCCAGTGCGAACCAGGGGGCCACAGATACGCAGTATTTT. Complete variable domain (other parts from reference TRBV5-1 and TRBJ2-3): KAGVTQTPRYLIKTRGQQVTLSCSPISGHRSVSWYQQTPGQGLQFLFEYFSETQRNKGNFPGRFSGRQFSNSRSEMNVSTLELGDSALYLCASANQGATDTQYFGPGTRLTVL.

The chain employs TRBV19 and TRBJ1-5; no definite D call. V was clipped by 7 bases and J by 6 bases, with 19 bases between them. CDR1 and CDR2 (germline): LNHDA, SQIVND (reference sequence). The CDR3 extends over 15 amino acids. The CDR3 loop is CASTPGARGAQPQHF. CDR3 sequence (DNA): TGTGCCAGTACCCCTGGCGCACGGGGAGCTCAGCCCCAGCATTTT.

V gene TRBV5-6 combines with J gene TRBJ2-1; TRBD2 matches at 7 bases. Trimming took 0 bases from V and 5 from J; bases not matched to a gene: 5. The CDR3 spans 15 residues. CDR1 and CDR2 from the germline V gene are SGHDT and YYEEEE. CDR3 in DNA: TGTGCCAGCAGCTTGGTGCTAGCGGATAACAATGAGCAGTTCTTC. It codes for CASSLVLADNNEQFF.

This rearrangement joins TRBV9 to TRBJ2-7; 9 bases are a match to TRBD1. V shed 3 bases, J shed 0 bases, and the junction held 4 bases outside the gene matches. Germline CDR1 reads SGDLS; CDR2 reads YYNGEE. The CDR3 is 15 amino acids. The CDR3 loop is CASSGWDRDSYEQYF. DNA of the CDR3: TGTGCCAGCAGCGGCTGGGACAGGGACTCCTACGAGCAGTACTTC.

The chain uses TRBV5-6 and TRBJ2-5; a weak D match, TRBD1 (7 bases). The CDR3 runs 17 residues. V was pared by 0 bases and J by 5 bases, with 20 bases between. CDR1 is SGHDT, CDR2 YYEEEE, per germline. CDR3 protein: CASSLVAPGSGGETQYF. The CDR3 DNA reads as TGTGCCAGCAGCTTGGTCGCGCCAGGGTCAGGGGGGGAGACCCAGTACTTC.

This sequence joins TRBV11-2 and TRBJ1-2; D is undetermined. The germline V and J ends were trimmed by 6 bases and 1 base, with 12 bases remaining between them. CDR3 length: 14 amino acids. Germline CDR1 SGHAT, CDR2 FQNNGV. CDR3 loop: CASSLGHGNYGYTF. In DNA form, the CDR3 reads TGTGCCAGCAGTCTAGGTCACGGTAACTATGGCTACACCTTC.

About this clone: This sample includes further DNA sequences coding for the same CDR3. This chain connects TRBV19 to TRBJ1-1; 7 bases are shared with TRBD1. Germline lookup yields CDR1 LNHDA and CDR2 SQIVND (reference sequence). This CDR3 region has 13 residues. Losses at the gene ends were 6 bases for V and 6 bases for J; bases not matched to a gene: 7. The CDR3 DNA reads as TGTGCCAGTAGCCCGAGACAGGGAGCTGAAGCTTTCTTT. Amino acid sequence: CASSPRQGAEAFF.

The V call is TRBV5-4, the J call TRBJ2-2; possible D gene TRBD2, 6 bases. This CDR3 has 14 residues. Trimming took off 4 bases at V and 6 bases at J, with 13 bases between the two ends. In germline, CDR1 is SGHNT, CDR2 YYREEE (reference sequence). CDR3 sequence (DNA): TGTGCCAGCAGCGGCGGGGTGAGCGCCGGGGAGCTGTTTTTT. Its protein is CASSGGVSAGELFF.

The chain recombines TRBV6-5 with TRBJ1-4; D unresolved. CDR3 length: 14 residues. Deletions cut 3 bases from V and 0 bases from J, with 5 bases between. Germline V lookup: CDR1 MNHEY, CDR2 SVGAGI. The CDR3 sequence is CASSYSATNEKLFF. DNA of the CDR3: TGTGCCAGCAGTTATTCGGCAACTAATGAAAAACTGTTTTTT.

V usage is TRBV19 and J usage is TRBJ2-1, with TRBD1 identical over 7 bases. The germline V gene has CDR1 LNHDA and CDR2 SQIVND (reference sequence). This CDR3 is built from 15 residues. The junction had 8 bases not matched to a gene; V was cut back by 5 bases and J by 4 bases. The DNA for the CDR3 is TGTGCCAGTAGTGACGCCGGGACAGAGTACAATGAGCAGTTCTTC. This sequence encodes CASSDAGTEYNEQFF.

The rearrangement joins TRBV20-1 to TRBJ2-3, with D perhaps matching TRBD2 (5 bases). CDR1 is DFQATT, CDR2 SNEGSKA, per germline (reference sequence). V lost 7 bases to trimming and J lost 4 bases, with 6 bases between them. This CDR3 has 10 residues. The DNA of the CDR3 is TGCAGTGGAGGGTCAGATACGCAGTATTTT. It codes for CSGGSDTQYF.

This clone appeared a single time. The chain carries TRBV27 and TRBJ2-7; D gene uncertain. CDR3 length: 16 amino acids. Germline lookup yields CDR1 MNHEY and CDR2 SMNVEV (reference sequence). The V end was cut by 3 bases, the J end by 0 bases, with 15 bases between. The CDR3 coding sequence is TGTGCCAGCAGTTTCTCCCTGGGCGTAAGCTCCTACGAGCAGTACTTC. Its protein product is CASSFSLGVSSYEQYF.

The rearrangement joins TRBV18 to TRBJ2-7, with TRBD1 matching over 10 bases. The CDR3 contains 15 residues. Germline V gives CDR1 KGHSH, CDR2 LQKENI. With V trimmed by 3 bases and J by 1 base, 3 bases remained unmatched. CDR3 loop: CASSPGTGASYEQYF. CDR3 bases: TGTGCCAGCTCACCCGGGACAGGGGCTTCCTACGAGCAGTACTTC. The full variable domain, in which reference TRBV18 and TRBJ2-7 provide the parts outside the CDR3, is NAGVMQNPRHLVRRRGQEARLRCSPMKGHSHVYWYRQLPEEGLKFMVYLQKENIIDESGMPKERFSAEFPKEGPSILRIQQVVRGDSAAYFCASSPGTGASYEQYFGPGTRLTVT.

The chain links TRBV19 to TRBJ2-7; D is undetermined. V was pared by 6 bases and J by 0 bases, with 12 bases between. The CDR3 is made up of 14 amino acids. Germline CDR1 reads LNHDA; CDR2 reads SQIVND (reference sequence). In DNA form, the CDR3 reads TGTGCCAGTAGGACACACGGTCGCTCCTACGAGCAGTACTTC. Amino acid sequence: CASRTHGRSYEQYF.

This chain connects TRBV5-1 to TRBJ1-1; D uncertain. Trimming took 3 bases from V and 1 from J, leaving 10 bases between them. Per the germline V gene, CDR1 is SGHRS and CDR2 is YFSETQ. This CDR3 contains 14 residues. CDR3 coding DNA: TGCGCCAGCAGCTCGTTCTATAGGAACACTGAAGCTTTCTTT. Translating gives CASSSFYRNTEAFF. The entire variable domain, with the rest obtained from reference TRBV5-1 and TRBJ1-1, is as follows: KAGVTQTPRYLIKTRGQQVTLSCSPISGHRSVSWYQQTPGQGLQFLFEYFSETQRNKGNFPGRFSGRQFSNSRSEMNVSTLELGDSALYLCASSSFYRNTEAFFGQGTRLTVV.